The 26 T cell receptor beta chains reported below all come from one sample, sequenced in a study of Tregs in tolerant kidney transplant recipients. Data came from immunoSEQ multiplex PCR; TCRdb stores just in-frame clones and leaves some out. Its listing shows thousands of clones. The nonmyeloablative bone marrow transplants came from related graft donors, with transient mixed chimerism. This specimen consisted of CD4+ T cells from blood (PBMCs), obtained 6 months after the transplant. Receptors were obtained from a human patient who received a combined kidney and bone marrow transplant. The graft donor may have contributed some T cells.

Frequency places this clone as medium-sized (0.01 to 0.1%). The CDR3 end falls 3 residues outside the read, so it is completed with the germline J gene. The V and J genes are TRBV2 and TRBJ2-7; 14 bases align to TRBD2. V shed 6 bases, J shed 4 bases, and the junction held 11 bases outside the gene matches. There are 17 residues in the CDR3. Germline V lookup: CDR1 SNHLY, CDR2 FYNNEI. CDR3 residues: CASRRGLAGVRGYEQYF. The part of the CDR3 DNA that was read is TGTGCCAGCAGGCGGGGACTAGCGGGAGTCCGGGGGTACGAG.

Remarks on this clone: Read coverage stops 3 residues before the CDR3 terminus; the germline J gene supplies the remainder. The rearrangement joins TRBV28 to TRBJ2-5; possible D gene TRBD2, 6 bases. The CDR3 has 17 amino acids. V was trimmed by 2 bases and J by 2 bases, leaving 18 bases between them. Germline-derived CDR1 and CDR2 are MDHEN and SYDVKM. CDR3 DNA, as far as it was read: TGTGCCAGCAGTTTAAGGACTACCTTAATCCGACAAGAGACC. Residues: CASSLRTTLIRQET. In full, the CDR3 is CASSLRTTLIRQETQYF.

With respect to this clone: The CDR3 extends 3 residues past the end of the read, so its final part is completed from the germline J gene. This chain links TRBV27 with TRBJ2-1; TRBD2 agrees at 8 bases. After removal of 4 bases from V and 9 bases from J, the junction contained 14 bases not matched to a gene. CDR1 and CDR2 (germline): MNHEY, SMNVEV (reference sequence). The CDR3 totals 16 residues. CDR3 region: CASSSPPLAGRGEQFF. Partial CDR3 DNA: TGTGCCAGCAGTTCCCCTCCTTTAGCGGGAAGGGGTGAG.

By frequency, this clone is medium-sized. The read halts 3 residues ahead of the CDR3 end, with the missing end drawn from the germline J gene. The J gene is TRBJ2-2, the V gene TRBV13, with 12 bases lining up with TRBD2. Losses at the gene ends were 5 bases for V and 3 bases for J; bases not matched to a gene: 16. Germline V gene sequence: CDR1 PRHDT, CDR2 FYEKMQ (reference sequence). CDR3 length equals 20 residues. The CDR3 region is CASSPAPSTSGRWDTGELFF. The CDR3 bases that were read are TGTGCCAGCAGCCCGGCGCCCTCGACTAGCGGGAGATGGGACACCGGGGAG.

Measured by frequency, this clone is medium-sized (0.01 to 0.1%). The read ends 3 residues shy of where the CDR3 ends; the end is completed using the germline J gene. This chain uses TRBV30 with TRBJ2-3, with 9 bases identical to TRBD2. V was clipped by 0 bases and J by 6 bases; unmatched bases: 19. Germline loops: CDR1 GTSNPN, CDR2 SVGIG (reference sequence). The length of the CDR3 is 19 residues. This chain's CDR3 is CAWSVQGSGSLGGSDTQYF. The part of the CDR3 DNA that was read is TGTGCCTGGAGTGTACAGGGTAGCGGGAGTCTGGGCGGATCGGATACG.

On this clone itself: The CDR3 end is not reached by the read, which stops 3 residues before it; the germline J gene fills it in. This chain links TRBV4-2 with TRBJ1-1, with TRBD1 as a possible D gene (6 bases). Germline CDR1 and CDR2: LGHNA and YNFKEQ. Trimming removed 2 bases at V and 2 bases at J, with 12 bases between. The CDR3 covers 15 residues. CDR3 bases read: TGTGCCAGCAGCCAACCAAACAGGGACAACACTGAA. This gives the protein CASSQPNRDNTE. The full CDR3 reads CASSQPNRDNTEAFF.

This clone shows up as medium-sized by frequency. The CDR3 reads CAWRQGRAGYTF. The sequenced part of the CDR3 DNA is TGTGCCTGGAGGCAGGGCAGAGCTGGC. The V and J genes are TRBV30 and TRBJ1-2; possibly TRBD1 for D (5 bases). The read comes to an end 3 residues before the CDR3 does, leaving the germline J gene to fill in the end. This CDR3 spans 12 amino acids. V was pared by 3 bases and J by 7 bases, with 12 bases between. Per the germline V gene, CDR1 is GTSNPN and CDR2 is SVGIG (reference sequence).

The DNA read from the CDR3 is TGTGCCTTTGGGTTCGGGGAAAAA. This codes for CAFGFGEK. The full CDR3 is CAFGFGEKLFF. The chain has TRBV30 and TRBJ1-4, with D uncertain. The read terminates 3 residues before the CDR3 end, so the remaining end is supplied by the germline J gene. Trimming took 7 bases from V and 8 from J, leaving 11 bases between them. CDR1 and CDR2 from the germline V gene are GTSNPN and SVGIG (reference sequence). The CDR3 spans 11 residues.

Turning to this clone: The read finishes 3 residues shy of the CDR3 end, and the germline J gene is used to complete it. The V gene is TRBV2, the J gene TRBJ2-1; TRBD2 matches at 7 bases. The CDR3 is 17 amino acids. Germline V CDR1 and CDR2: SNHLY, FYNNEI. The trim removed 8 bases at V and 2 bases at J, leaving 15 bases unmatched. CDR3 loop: CASLRVRGAGAYNEQFF. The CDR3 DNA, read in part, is TGTGCCAGCTTAAGGGTACGCGGGGCGGGAGCCTACAATGAG.

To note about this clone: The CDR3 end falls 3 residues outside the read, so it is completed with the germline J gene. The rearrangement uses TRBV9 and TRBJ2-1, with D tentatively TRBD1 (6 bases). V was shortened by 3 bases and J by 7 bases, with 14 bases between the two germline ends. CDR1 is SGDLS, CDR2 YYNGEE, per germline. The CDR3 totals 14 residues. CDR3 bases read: TGTGCCAGCAGCGCAATAACAGGGCCTAATGAG. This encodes CASSAITGPNE. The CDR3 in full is CASSAITGPNEQFF.

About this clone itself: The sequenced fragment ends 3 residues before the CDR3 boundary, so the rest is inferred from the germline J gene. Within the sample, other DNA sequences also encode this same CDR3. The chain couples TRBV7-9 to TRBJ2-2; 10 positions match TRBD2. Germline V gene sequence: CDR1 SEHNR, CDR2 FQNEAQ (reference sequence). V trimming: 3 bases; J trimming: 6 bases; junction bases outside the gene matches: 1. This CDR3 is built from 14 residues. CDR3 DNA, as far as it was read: TGTGCCAGCAGCTTCCTAGCGGGGGCCGGGGAG. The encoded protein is CASSFLAGAGE. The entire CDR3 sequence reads CASSFLAGAGELFF.

CDR3 DNA, as far as it was read: TGTGCCAGTAGTCCGGGACTACACTCCTACGAG. It codes for CASSPGLHSYE. In full, the CDR3 is CASSPGLHSYEQYF. The rearrangement uses TRBV19 and TRBJ2-7; TRBD2 aligns across 7 bases. The CDR3 goes on 3 residues after the read ends, and that part is filled in from the germline J gene. CDR3 length equals 14 residues. The trim removed 5 bases at V and 0 bases at J, leaving 4 bases unmatched. Per the germline V gene, CDR1 is LNHDA and CDR2 is SQIVND (reference sequence). The variable domain in full, with the rest retrieved from reference TRBV19 and TRBJ2-7, is DGGITQSPKYLFRKEGQNVTLSCEQNLNHDAMYWYRQDPGQGLRLIYYSQIVNDFQKGDIAEGYSVSREKKESFPLTVTSAQKNPTAFYLCASSPGLHSYEQYFGPGTRLTVT.

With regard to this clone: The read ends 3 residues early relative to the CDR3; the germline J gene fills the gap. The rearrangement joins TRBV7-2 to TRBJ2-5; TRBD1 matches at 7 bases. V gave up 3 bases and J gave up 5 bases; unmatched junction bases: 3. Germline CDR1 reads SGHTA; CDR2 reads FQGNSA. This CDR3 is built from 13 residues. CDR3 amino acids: CASSLGRGETQYF. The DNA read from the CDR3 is TGTGCCAGCAGCTTGGGCAGGGGGGAGACC. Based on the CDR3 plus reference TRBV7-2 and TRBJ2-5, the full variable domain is GAGVSQSPSNKVTEKGKDVELRCDPISGHTALYWYRQSLGQGLEFLIYFQGNSAPDKSGLPSDRFSAERTGGSVSTLTIQRTQQEDSAVYLCASSLGRGETQYFGPGTRLLVL.

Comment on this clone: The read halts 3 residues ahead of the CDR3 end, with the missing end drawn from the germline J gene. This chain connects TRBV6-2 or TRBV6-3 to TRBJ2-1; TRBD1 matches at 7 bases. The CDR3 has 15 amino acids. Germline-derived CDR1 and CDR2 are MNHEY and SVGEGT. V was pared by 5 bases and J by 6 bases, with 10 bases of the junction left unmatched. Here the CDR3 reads CASSEGQPQGNEQFF. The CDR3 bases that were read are TGTGCCAGCAGTGAGGGACAGCCCCAAGGCAATGAG.

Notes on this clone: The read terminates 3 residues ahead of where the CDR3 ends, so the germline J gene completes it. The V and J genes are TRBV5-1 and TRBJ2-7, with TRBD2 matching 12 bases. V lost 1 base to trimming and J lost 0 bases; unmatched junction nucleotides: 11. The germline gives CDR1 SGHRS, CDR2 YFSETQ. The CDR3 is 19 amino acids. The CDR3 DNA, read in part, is TGCGCCAGCAGCTTGAATGGGATCCCTAGCGGGAGGGACTCCTACGAG. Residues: CASSLNGIPSGRDSYE. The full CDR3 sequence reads CASSLNGIPSGRDSYEQYF.

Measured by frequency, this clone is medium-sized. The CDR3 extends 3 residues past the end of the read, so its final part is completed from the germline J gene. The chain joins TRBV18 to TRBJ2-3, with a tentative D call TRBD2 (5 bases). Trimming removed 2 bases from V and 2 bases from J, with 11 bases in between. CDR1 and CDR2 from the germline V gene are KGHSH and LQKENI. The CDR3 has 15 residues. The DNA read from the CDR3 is TGTGCCAGCTCACCAGTAGCGCGTGACACAGATACG. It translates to CASSPVARDTDT. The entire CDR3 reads CASSPVARDTDTQYF.

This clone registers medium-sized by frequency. CDR3 amino acids: CAWSVIQEGETQYF. The CDR3 bases that were read are TGTGCCTGGAGTGTAATACAGGAGGGAGAGACC. This chain links TRBV30 with TRBJ2-5; possibly TRBD2 for D (6 bases). From the germline J gene comes the end of the CDR3, since the read stops 3 residues before it. Germline lookup yields CDR1 GTSNPN and CDR2 SVGIG (reference sequence). Trimming cost V 0 bases and J 4 bases, with 12 bases left between them. CDR3 length: 14 residues.

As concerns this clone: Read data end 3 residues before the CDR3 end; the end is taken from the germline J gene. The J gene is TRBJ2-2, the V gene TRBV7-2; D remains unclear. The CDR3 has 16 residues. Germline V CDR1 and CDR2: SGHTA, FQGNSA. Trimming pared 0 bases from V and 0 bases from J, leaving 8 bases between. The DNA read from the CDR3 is TGTGCCAGCAGCTTAGCGGCGGCCTCGAACACCGGGGAG. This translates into CASSLAAASNTGE. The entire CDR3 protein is CASSLAAASNTGELFF.

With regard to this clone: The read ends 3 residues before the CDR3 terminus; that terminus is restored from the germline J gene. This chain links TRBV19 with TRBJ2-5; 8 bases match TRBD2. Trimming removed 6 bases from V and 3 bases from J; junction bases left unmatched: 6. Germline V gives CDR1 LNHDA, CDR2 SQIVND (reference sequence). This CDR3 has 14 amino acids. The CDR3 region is CASRIRAGEETQYF. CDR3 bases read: TGTGCCAGTAGGATCCGAGCGGGAGAAGAGACC.

The CDR3 loop reads CASSPTGERQPQHF. The CDR3 bases that were read are TGTGCCAGCAGTCCGACAGGGGAACGGCAGCCC. This chain links TRBV2 with TRBJ1-5; 8 bases are a match to TRBD1. The read ends 3 residues early relative to the CDR3; the germline J gene fills the gap. V was clipped by 5 bases and J by 7 bases; unmatched bases: 7. CDR1 and CDR2 from the germline V gene are SNHLY and FYNNEI. This CDR3 contains 14 residues.

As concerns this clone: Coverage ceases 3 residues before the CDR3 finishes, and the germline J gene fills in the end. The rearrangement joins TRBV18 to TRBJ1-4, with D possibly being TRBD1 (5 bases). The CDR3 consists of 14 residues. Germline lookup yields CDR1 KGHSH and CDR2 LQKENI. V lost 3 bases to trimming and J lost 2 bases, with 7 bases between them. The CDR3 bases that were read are TGTGCCAGCTCACCCCGGGGGACTAATGAAAAA. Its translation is CASSPRGTNEK. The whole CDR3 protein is CASSPRGTNEKLFF. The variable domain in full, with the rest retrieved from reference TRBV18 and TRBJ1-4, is NAGVMQNPRHLVRRRGQEARLRCSPMKGHSHVYWYRQLPEEGLKFMVYLQKENIIDESGMPKERFSAEFPKEGPSILRIQQVVRGDSAAYFCASSPRGTNEKLFFGSGTQLSVL.

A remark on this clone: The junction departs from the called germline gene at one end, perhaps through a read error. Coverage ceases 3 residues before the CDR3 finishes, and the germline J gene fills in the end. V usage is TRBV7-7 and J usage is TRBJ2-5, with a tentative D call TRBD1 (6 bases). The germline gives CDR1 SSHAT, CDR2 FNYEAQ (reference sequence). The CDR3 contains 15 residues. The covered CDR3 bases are TGTGCTAGCAGCTTAGCGCAGGGGTACCAAGAGACC. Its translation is CASSLAQGYQET. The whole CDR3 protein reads CASSLAQGYQETQYF.

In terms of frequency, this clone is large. The CDR3: CSARPGTGVEKLFF. The DNA read from the CDR3 is TGCAGTGCCCGACCAGGGACAGGGGTAGAAAAA. The chain uses TRBV20-1 and TRBJ1-4; 10 bases agree with TRBD1. The read stops 3 residues short of the end of the CDR3; the missing end is completed from the germline J gene. V lost 6 bases and J lost 8; bases outside the gene matches: 9. There are 14 residues in the CDR3. Germline V gene sequence: CDR1 DFQATT, CDR2 SNEGSKA (reference sequence).

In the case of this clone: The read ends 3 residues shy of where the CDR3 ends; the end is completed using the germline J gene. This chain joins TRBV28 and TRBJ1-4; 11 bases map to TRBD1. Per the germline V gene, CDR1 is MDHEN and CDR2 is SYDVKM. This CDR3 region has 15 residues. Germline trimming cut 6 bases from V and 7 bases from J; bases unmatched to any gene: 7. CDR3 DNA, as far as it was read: TGTGCCAGCAGCTTGGCCGGGACAGGGGGTGAAAAA. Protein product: CASSLAGTGGEK. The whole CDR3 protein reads CASSLAGTGGEKLFF.

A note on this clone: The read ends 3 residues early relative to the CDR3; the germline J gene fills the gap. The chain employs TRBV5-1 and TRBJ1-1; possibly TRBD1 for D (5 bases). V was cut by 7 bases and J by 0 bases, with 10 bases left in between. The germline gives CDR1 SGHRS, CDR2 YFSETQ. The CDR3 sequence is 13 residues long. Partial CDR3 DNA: TGCGCCAGCGGTCAGGGCATGAACACTGAA. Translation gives CASGQGMNTE. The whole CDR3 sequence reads CASGQGMNTEAFF. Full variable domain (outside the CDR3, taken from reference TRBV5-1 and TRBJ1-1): KAGVTQTPRYLIKTRGQQVTLSCSPISGHRSVSWYQQTPGQGLQFLFEYFSETQRNKGNFPGRFSGRQFSNSRSEMNVSTLELGDSALYLCASGQGMNTEAFFGQGTRLTVV.

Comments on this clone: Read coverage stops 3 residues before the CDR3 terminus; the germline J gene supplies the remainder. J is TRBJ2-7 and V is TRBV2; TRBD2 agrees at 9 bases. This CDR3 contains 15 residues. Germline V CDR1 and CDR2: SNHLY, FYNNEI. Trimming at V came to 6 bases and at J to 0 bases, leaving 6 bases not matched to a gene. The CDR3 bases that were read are TGTGCCAGCAGCGCTGAGACTAGCGGCTCCTACGAG. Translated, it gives CASSAETSGSYE. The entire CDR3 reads CASSAETSGSYEQYF.